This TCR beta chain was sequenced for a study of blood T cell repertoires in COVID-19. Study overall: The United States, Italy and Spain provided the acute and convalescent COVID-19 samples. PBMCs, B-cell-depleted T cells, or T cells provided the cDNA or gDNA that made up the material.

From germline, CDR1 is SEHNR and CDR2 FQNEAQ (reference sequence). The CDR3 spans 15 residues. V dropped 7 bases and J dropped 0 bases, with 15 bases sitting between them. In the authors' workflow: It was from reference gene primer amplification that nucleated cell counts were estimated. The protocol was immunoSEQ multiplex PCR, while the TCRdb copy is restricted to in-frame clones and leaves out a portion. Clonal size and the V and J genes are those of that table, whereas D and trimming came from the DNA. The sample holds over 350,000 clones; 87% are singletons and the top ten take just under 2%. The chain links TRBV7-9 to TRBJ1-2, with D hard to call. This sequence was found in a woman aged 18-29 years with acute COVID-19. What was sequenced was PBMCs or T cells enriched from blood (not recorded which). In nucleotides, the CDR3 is TGTGCCAGCACCTCCCCTTTGCAGGCTAACTATGGCTACACCTTC. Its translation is CASTSPLQANYGYTF.